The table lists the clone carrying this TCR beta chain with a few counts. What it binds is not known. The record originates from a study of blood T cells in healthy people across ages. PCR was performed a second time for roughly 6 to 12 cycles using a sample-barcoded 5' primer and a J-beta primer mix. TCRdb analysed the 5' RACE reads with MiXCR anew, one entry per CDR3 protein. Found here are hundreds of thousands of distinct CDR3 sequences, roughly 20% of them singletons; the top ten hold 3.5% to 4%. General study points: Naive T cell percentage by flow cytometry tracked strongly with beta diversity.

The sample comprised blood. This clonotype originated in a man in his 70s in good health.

CDR3 sequence reads: CATSDSGQYTDTQYF. The CDR3 coding sequence is TGTGCCACCAGTGATTCAGGGCAATACACAGATACGCAGTATTTT. V usage is TRBV24-1 and J usage is TRBJ2-3, with a possible D match to TRBD1 (5 bases). V lost 2 bases to trimming and J lost 2 bases, with 10 bases between them. This CDR3 is 15 amino acids long. Germline-derived CDR1 and CDR2 are KGHDR and SFDVKD.